These 30 T cell receptor beta chains originate from one sample sequenced in a study of T cell changes during pregnancy in multiple sclerosis. Assay used: immunoSEQ multiplex PCR; TCRdb lists only in-frame clones, some missing. The data show some 29,000 clones, roughly nine tenths seen once. This specimen consisted of CD4+ T cells from peripheral blood mononuclear cells, obtained in the first trimester of pregnancy. These receptor sequences come from a female donor in good health, enrolled as a control in a pregnancy study.

CDR3 DNA sequence: TGTGCCAGCAGCAGGACTAGCGGGTTAGGCACAGATACGCAGTATTTT. This encodes CASSRTSGLGTDTQYF. This sequence joins TRBV7-9 and TRBJ2-3; 11 positions agree with TRBD2. The CDR3 loop spans 16 amino acids. V dropped 5 bases and J dropped 1; count of bases not matched to a gene: 5. The V gene's germline CDR1 is SEHNR and CDR2 FQNEAQ (reference sequence).

The chain joins TRBV7-9 to TRBJ1-2; D remains ambiguous. The V gene lost 5 bases and the J gene lost 8 bases, with 12 bases spanning the gap. Germline V gene lookup returns CDR1 SEHNR and CDR2 FQNEAQ (reference sequence). This CDR3 comprises 12 residues. CDR3 residues: CASSNDFPGYTF. Here the CDR3 DNA reads TGTGCCAGCAGCAACGACTTCCCAGGCTACACCTTC. Looking up the rest from reference TRBV7-9 and TRBJ1-2 gives the full variable domain: DTGVSQNPRHKITKRGQNVTFRCDPISEHNRLYWYRQTLGQGPEFLTYFQNEAQLEKSRLLSDRFSAERPKGSFSTLEIQRTEQGDSAMYLCASSNDFPGYTFGSGTRLTVV.

The rearrangement links TRBV2 to TRBJ1-6, with no clear D. V was clipped by 8 bases and J by 7 bases, with 18 bases between them. The CDR3 spans 15 residues. Germline V gene lookup returns CDR1 SNHLY and CDR2 FYNNEI. This CDR3 is CASQATGRGNSPLHF. The DNA for the CDR3 is TGTGCCAGCCAGGCCACCGGGAGAGGGAATTCACCCCTCCACTTT.

This rearrangement joins TRBV14 to TRBJ1-1, with D perhaps matching TRBD1 (5 bases). V lost 0 bases and J 8 bases, leaving 10 bases between the germline ends. The length of the CDR3 is 13 residues. Germline values: CDR1 SGHDN, CDR2 FVKESK. The CDR3 nucleotides are TGTGCCAGCAGCCAAGATGGGGGGATAGAAGCTTTCTTT. The encoded protein is CASSQDGGIEAFF.

V usage is TRBV5-1 and J usage is TRBJ2-5; D remains ambiguous. The CDR3 loop spans 13 amino acids. The germline CDR1 and CDR2 sequences are SGHRS and YFSETQ. Trimming took 0 bases from V and 7 from J, leaving 10 bases between them. The CDR3 bases are TGCGCCAGCAGCTTGGCGGCGACGGGGACCCAGTACTTC. Translated, it gives CASSLAATGTQYF.

This chain links TRBV5-1 with TRBJ2-5, with 12 bases identical to TRBD2. After removal of 5 bases from V and 5 bases from J, the junction contained 7 bases not matched to a gene. This CDR3 contains 15 residues. Germline V gives CDR1 SGHRS, CDR2 YFSETQ. The CDR3 is CASSPGLAGDETQYF. The CDR3 DNA sequence: TGCGCCAGCAGTCCGGGACTAGCGGGCGACGAGACCCAGTACTTC.

The chain couples TRBV5-4 to TRBJ2-1, with 16 bases matching TRBD2. Germline CDR1 and CDR2: SGHNT and YYREEE (reference sequence). V gave up 3 bases and J gave up 9 bases; unmatched junction bases: 6. This CDR3 has 16 residues. The CDR3 sequence: CASSSGTSGRAGEQFF. CDR3 coding DNA: TGTGCCAGCAGCTCCGGGACTAGCGGGAGGGCAGGTGAGCAGTTCTTC. Using reference TRBV5-4 and TRBJ2-1 for the parts outside the CDR3, the full variable domain is ETGVTQSPTHLIKTRGQQVTLRCSSQSGHNTVSWYQQALGQGPQFIFQYYREEENGRGNFPPRFSGLQFPNYSSELNVNALELDDSALYLCASSSGTSGRAGEQFFGPGTRLTVL.

The V call is TRBV19, the J call TRBJ2-1; D perhaps matches TRBD1 (6 bases). Germline lookup yields CDR1 LNHDA and CDR2 SQIVND (reference sequence). The CDR3 extends over 15 amino acids. V lost 1 base and J 2 bases, leaving 9 bases between the germline ends. CDR3 in DNA: TGTGCCAGTAGTATAGCAGAGGGGGCCTACAATGAGCAGTTCTTC. Translating gives CASSIAEGAYNEQFF.

This chain links TRBV29-1 with TRBJ2-7; D is perhaps TRBD2 (6 bases). There are 12 residues in the CDR3. V was clipped by 4 bases and J by 5 bases, with 12 bases between them. CDR1 is SQVTM and CDR2 is ANQGSEA in the germline V gene. The CDR3, as DNA: TGCAGCGTTGGCCAGGGAGGCGACGAGCAGTACTTC. Translating it yields CSVGQGGDEQYF.

The chain couples TRBV19 to TRBJ1-1; D not resolved. This CDR3 region has 14 residues. The V gene lost 5 bases and the J gene lost 0 bases, with 10 bases spanning the gap. CDR1 and CDR2 (germline): LNHDA, SQIVND (reference sequence). CDR3 sequence reads: CASSLTNMNTEAFF. DNA for the CDR3: TGTGCCAGTAGTCTGACAAATATGAACACTGAAGCTTTCTTT.

The chain joins TRBV11-1 to TRBJ1-1, with D hard to call. The CDR3 runs to 15 residues. The ends were cut back, 2 bases at V and 2 bases at J, with 12 bases in the middle. The V gene's germline CDR1 is SGHAT and CDR2 FQDESV (reference sequence). CDR3 bases: TGTGCCAGCAGCTTAACTTACGCGGGAAACACTGAAGCTTTCTTT. Translated: CASSLTYAGNTEAFF.

The DNA for the CDR3 is TGTGCCAGCAGCACTCAGGGGGCGGAAGCCGGGGAGCTGTTTTTT. Translating gives CASSTQGAEAGELFF. The V gene is TRBV9, the J gene TRBJ2-2; 8 bases map to TRBD1. The trim removed 4 bases at V and 6 bases at J, leaving 8 bases unmatched. This CDR3 comprises 15 residues. Looked up from germline, CDR1 is SGDLS and CDR2 is YYNGEE.

The rearrangement joins TRBV2 to TRBJ1-1; weak D call: TRBD1 (5 bases). CDR1 is SNHLY and CDR2 is FYNNEI in the germline V gene. The CDR3 has 11 residues. The V and J ends lost 3 bases and 9 bases respectively, with 8 bases between them. As DNA, the CDR3 is TGTGCCAGCAGTGACAGGGAACAAGCTTTCTTT. Translating it yields CASSDREQAFF.

The rearrangement links TRBV6-1 to TRBJ1-4; D might be TRBD1 (5 bases). The CDR3 has 13 amino acids. Trimming cost V 8 bases and J 6 bases, with 13 bases left between them. The V gene's germline CDR1 is MNHNS and CDR2 SASEGT. CDR3: CASSSGLDEKLFF. The CDR3, as DNA: TGTGCCAGCTCATCAGGGTTAGATGAAAAACTGTTTTTT.

V gene TRBV30 combines with J gene TRBJ1-4; D possibly corresponds to TRBD1 (6 bases). Trimming pared 2 bases from V and 10 bases from J, leaving 17 bases between. The CDR3 has 14 residues. The germline V gene has CDR1 GTSNPN and CDR2 SVGIG (reference sequence). The CDR3 bases are TGTGCCTGGAGTTTGATAGGACAGAGGGGAAAACTGTTTTTT. The encoded protein is CAWSLIGQRGKLFF.

The count of this clone is one. This chain connects TRBV6-5 to TRBJ2-2; tentative D call: TRBD1 (6 bases). V shed 7 bases and J shed 1 base, with 13 bases lying between them. Germline lookup yields CDR1 MNHEY and CDR2 SVGAGI. This CDR3 comprises 15 residues. The CDR3 coding sequence is TGTGCCAGCAAGTCAGGGGCTTTGAACACCGGGGAGCTGTTTTTT. This gives the protein CASKSGALNTGELFF.

This clone came up once. This rearrangement joins TRBV6-6 to TRBJ2-5; 11 bases are shared with TRBD2. The CDR3 covers 15 residues. Trimming took 5 bases from V and 5 from J; bases not matched to a gene: 7. The germline V gene has CDR1 MNHNY and CDR2 SVGAGI (reference sequence). CDR3: CASSLAGGVQETQYF. The CDR3 nucleotides read TGTGCCAGCAGTCTAGCGGGGGGCGTACAGGAGACCCAGTACTTC.

The CDR3 region has the DNA TGCGCCAGCAGCTTGGCCCCCTGGGGGGTGAGCGGAGATGAGCAGTTCTTC. Translating gives CASSLAPWGVSGDEQFF. The chain links TRBV5-1 to TRBJ2-1; tentative D call: TRBD2 (6 bases). CDR1 SGHRS and CDR2 YFSETQ come from the germline V gene. The CDR3 is 17 amino acids. The V and J ends lost 0 bases and 8 bases respectively, with 21 bases between them.

This clone was counted between two and nine times. The chain combines TRBV29-1 with TRBJ2-7; D perhaps matches TRBD1 (6 bases). Germline CDR1 is SQVTM and CDR2 is ANQGSEA. V was clipped by 6 bases and J by 4 bases, with 10 bases between them. This CDR3 has 11 amino acids. In nucleotides, the CDR3 is TGCAGCGTACAGGGCCCATACGAGCAGTACTTC. As protein: CSVQGPYEQYF.

The V call is TRBV5-6, the J call TRBJ2-5; 10 bases match TRBD2. J was trimmed by 5 bases and V by 0 bases; bases with no gene match: 7. This CDR3 has 16 amino acids. Germline V gene lookup returns CDR1 SGHDT and CDR2 YYEEEE. CDR3 sequence (DNA): TGTGCCAGCAGCTTGGCATCCCTAGCGGGGGTTGAGACCCAGTACTTC. The encoded protein is CASSLASLAGVETQYF. The full variable domain, rest sourced from reference TRBV5-6 and TRBJ2-5, is DAGVTQSPTHLIKTRGQQVTLRCSPKSGHDTVSWYQQALGQGPQFIFQYYEEEERQRGNFPDRFSGHQFPNYSSELNVNALLLGDSALYLCASSLASLAGVETQYFGPGTRLLVL.

The chain is built from TRBV7-5 and TRBJ2-7; the D call TRBD1 from the table was never checked on the DNA. TRBV7-5 is noted as a pseudogene. The CDR3 runs 15 residues. DNA for the CDR3: TGTGTCAGAACCCGGACAGGGGGCATGAGGGGCGAGCAGTACTTC. It specifies CVRTRTGGMRGEQYF.

The V gene is TRBV18, the J gene TRBJ1-5; 8 positions match TRBD1. From germline, CDR1 is KGHSH and CDR2 LQKENI. V trimming: 5 bases; J trimming: 0 bases; junction bases outside the gene matches: 3. This CDR3 spans 15 amino acids. The CDR3 coding sequence is TGTGCCAGCTCAGCACAGGGGGTTAGCAATCAGCCCCAGCATTTT. Translation gives CASSAQGVSNQPQHF.

The V call is TRBV18, the J call TRBJ1-5, with D possibly matching TRBD1 (6 bases). This CDR3 is built from 15 residues. V dropped 3 bases and J dropped 1 base, with 10 bases sitting between them. CDR1 is KGHSH and CDR2 is LQKENI in the germline V gene. Here the CDR3 DNA reads TGTGCCAGCTCACCGGGACAAGTAAGCAATCAGCCCCAGCATTTT. Translated: CASSPGQVSNQPQHF.

This rearrangement joins TRBV7-3 to TRBJ2-5; 9 bases fit TRBD2. V shed 6 bases, J shed 1 base, and the junction held 6 bases outside the gene matches. CDR1 and CDR2 from the germline V gene are SGHTA and FQGTGA. This CDR3 comprises 15 residues. The CDR3 DNA reads TGTGCCAGCAGAGAAGGGACTAGCCTCCAAGAGACCCAGTACTTC. It is translated as CASREGTSLQETQYF.

The gene calls are TRBV30 and TRBJ2-3, with 10 bases that match TRBD2. With V trimmed by 4 bases and J by 3 bases, 19 bases remained unmatched. Per the germline V gene, CDR1 is GTSNPN and CDR2 is SVGIG (reference sequence). CDR3 length: 19 residues. Here the CDR3 reads CAWTPAPYLAGVSTDTQYF. For the CDR3, the DNA is TGTGCCTGGACCCCTGCCCCATACCTAGCGGGAGTTAGTACAGATACGCAGTATTTT.

The chain couples TRBV7-8 to TRBJ1-2; TRBD1 agrees at 8 bases. The CDR3 has 14 amino acids. Trimming at V came to 4 bases and at J to 4 bases, leaving 5 bases not matched to a gene. Germline V gene lookup returns CDR1 SGHVS and CDR2 FQNEAQ. DNA for the CDR3: TGTGCCAGCAGCTCGGACAGGGCCTCCTATGGCTACACCTTC. Its protein is CASSSDRASYGYTF.

This chain links TRBV28 with TRBJ1-1, with D possibly matching TRBD1 (6 bases). This CDR3 is 13 amino acids long. Trimming stripped 7 bases from V and 1 base from J, with 10 bases between. Germline V gene lookup returns CDR1 MDHEN and CDR2 SYDVKM. The DNA for the CDR3 is TGTGCCAGCATCCCGGGACAGAACACTGAAGCTTTCTTT. It encodes CASIPGQNTEAFF.

This chain uses TRBV2 with TRBJ1-5, with TRBD1 as a possible D gene (6 bases). Between the trimmed V and J ends, which lost 6 bases and 3 bases, there was a span of 9 bases. Germline V gene data show CDR1 as SNHLY and CDR2 as FYNNEI. The CDR3 contains 13 residues. The CDR3 DNA is TGTGCCAGCAGCGACAGGTTCAATCAGCCCCAGCATTTT. This codes for CASSDRFNQPQHF.

The chain employs TRBV19 and TRBJ1-4, with D perhaps TRBD1 (6 bases). Germline CDR1 LNHDA, CDR2 SQIVND (reference sequence). Trimming took off 1 base at V and 6 bases at J, with 12 bases between the two ends. The CDR3 runs 15 residues. CDR3 nucleotides: TGTGCCAGTAGTATAGTGAACAGGGCGGATGAAAAACTGTTTTTT. Its translation is CASSIVNRADEKLFF.

The genes are TRBV11-2 and TRBJ2-7; no clear D gene. CDR3 length: 14 amino acids. V lost 1 base to trimming and J lost 3 bases, with 10 bases between them. Germline V lookup: CDR1 SGHAT, CDR2 FQNNGV. The CDR3 spells CASSLARRDYEQYF. The CDR3 coding sequence is TGTGCCAGCAGCTTAGCGAGGCGTGACTACGAGCAGTACTTC.